Listed here are 26 T cell receptor beta chains from one sample, sequenced in a study of molecular identifiers for immune sequencing clone quantification. Via MiXCR, TCRdb re-called the PCR reads, giving one row per CDR3 protein. In the table there are a few hundred thousand distinct CDR3 sequences, 20% to 25% of which are singletons. The sequenced sample consisted of naive CD8+ T cells from blood, with Jurkat cell RNA spiked in. The subset is: FACS-sorted CD8+CD4-CCR7+CD45RA+ naive T cells. The receptors were sampled from a human donor in good health. Some libraries in this study had Jurkat cell RNA spiked in.

This clonotype was detected many times. The V gene is TRBV9, the J gene TRBJ1-3, with 7 bases matching TRBD1. There are 14 residues in the CDR3. With 4 bases clipped from V and 4 bases from J, the junction kept 5 bases outside the gene matches. The V gene's germline CDR1 is SGDLS and CDR2 YYNGEE. The chain's CDR3 is CASSLQGLGNTIYF. Written as DNA, the CDR3 is TGTGCCAGCAGCCTACAGGGGCTCGGAAACACCATATATTTT.

This clonotype was recorded at least ten times. The chain has TRBV29-1 and TRBJ2-3, with 7 bases aligning to TRBD1. V was clipped by 6 bases and J by 0 bases; unmatched bases: 9. CDR1 and CDR2 from the germline V gene are SQVTM and ANQGSEA. The CDR3 has 15 residues. CDR3 nucleotide sequence: TGCAGCGTCAGCCGACAGGGTAGAAGCACAGATACGCAGTATTTT. It codes for CSVSRQGRSTDTQYF.

This clonotype was detected only a few times. J is TRBJ2-3 and V is TRBV10-1; D remains unclear. The CDR3 loop spans 14 amino acids. CDR1 and CDR2 (germline): WNHNN, SYGVQD (reference sequence). V lost 1 base, J lost 4 bases, and 9 bases lay in between. In DNA form, the CDR3 reads TGCGCCAGCAGTGAGTTTTTGGGTGCAGATACGCAGTATTTT. Translated, it gives CASSEFLGADTQYF.

The V call is TRBV7-6, the J call TRBJ1-2; tentatively, D is TRBD1 (6 bases). From germline, CDR1 is SGHVS and CDR2 FNYEAQ. V was trimmed by 1 base and J by 4 bases, leaving 13 bases between them. The CDR3 is 15 amino acids. CDR3 sequence reads: CASSLGQGLVYGYTF. Written as DNA, the CDR3 is TGTGCCAGCAGCTTAGGTCAGGGGCTCGTCTATGGCTACACCTTC.

This clonotype was seen repeatedly, ten times or more. The V and J genes are TRBV29-1 and TRBJ2-7; no definite D call. The CDR3 is 15 amino acids. V was cut by 6 bases and J by 9 bases, with 27 bases left in between. Germline CDR1 SQVTM, CDR2 ANQGSEA. The CDR3 DNA reads as TGCAGCGTAGGATATCTCGCCCCCGGAACCTATGTGCAGTACTTC. Amino acids: CSVGYLAPGTYVQYF.

The rearrangement joins TRBV10-2 to TRBJ2-2; TRBD2 agrees at 7 bases. Germline CDR1 WSHSY, CDR2 SAAADI. CDR3 length: 15 residues. V lost 6 bases and J lost 6; bases outside the gene matches: 10. CDR3 nucleotide sequence: TGCGCCAGCAGAGTAGCGGGCGGACTCCCCGGGGAGCTGTTTTTT. Amino acids: CASRVAGGLPGELFF.

This clonotype was counted only a few times. This chain uses TRBV4-3 with TRBJ2-1, with D perhaps matching TRBD1 (5 bases). The CDR3 is made up of 15 amino acids. The germline V gene encodes CDR1 LGHNA and CDR2 YSLEER. Deletions cut 0 bases from V and 4 bases from J, with 10 bases between. This CDR3 reads CASSQDYSGYNEQFF. For the CDR3, the DNA is TGCGCCAGCAGCCAAGATTATTCAGGGTACAATGAGCAGTTCTTC.

This clonotype was observed many times. The gene calls are TRBV12-3 or TRBV12-4 and TRBJ2-5; D may match TRBD1 or TRBD2 (5 bases each). Trimming shortened V by 5 bases and J by 4 bases, and 14 bases separated the two germline ends. The CDR3 sequence is 14 residues long. The CDR3 nucleotides are TGTGCCAGCAGTCCCTGGGGGTCGCGAGAGACCCAGTACTTC. It yields the protein CASSPWGSRETQYF.

This clonotype occurred a few times. This rearrangement joins TRBV7-9 to TRBJ1-1; TRBD1 is a possible D gene (6 bases). The CDR3 totals 13 residues. In germline, CDR1 is SEHNR, CDR2 FQNEAQ (reference sequence). The V and J ends lost 5 bases and 7 bases respectively, with 14 bases between them. For the CDR3, the DNA is TGTGCCAGCAGCCAGGCAGGGGTTATTGAAGCTTTCTTT. Amino acids: CASSQAGVIEAFF.

V gene TRBV4-3 combines with J gene TRBJ2-7; TRBD2 matches at 13 bases. Trimming took 1 base from V and 3 from J; bases not matched to a gene: 6. The CDR3 is 17 amino acids. CDR1 is LGHNA, CDR2 YSLEER, per germline. The CDR3 bases are TGCGCCAGCAGCCAAGGGACTAGCGGGAGTGGCCGCTACGAGCAGTACTTC. Its translation is CASSQGTSGSGRYEQYF.

This clonotype turned up a few times. This rearrangement joins TRBV7-9 to TRBJ1-2; D call uncertain. The V end lost 2 bases, the J end lost 2 bases, and 9 bases lay between the germline ends. The CDR3 is made up of 14 amino acids. Germline V gives CDR1 SEHNR, CDR2 FQNEAQ (reference sequence). The DNA of the CDR3 is TGTGCCAGCAGCTTAAGGCCAGACAACTATGGCTACACCTTC. It codes for CASSLRPDNYGYTF.

This clonotype was found many times. V usage is TRBV23-1 and J usage is TRBJ1-1, with D hard to call. TRBV23-1 has ORF status, its function being uncertain. Trimming pared 6 bases from V and 6 bases from J, leaving 8 bases between. The CDR3 sequence is 11 residues long. Here the CDR3 DNA reads TGCGCCAGCAGCACGGAGGCTGAAGCTTTCTTT. It yields the protein CASSTEAEAFF.

In its sample, this clonotype was seen many times. This chain uses TRBV27 with TRBJ2-7; D remains unclear. The CDR3 has 13 residues. Trimming cost V 2 bases and J 4 bases, with 9 bases left between them. Germline-derived CDR1 and CDR2 are MNHEY and SMNVEV (reference sequence). The CDR3 sequence is CASSLTTEYEQYF. CDR3 DNA: TGTGCCAGCAGTTTAACAACAGAGTACGAGCAGTACTTC.

This clonotype was seen ten or more times. The chain combines TRBV6-5 with TRBJ2-7; TRBD1 matches at 7 bases. The V gene's germline CDR1 is MNHEY and CDR2 SVGAGI. The CDR3 is made up of 13 amino acids. J was trimmed by 7 bases and V by 4 bases; bases with no gene match: 7. Here the CDR3 DNA reads TGTGCCAGCAGTTCGGGACAGTCTTGGGAGCAGTACTTC. This gives the protein CASSSGQSWEQYF.

This clonotype has at least ten counts. The chain employs TRBV29-1 and TRBJ2-7, with 12 nucleotides matching TRBD1. There are 17 residues in the CDR3. The V gene's germline CDR1 is SQVTM and CDR2 ANQGSEA. V lost 0 bases and J lost 2; bases outside the gene matches: 8. Here the CDR3 DNA reads TGCAGCGTTGAAGAACCGGGACAGGGGGCATACCCCTACGAGCAGTACTTC. This sequence encodes CSVEEPGQGAYPYEQYF.

This clonotype was observed a few times. This sequence joins TRBV2 and TRBJ2-7; 7 positions agree with TRBD2. CDR1 and CDR2 (germline): SNHLY, FYNNEI. The ends lost 0 bases at V and 3 bases at J; junction bases unmatched: 8. This CDR3 region has 16 residues. The CDR3 reads CASSEAARDYNYEQYF. In DNA, the CDR3 is TGTGCCAGCAGTGAAGCGGCCAGGGACTATAACTACGAGCAGTACTTC.

This clonotype was seen repeatedly, ten times or more. Sequence at one end of the junction differs from germline and may be a read error. The chain joins TRBV6-5 to TRBJ2-1; D call uncertain. Germline V lookup: CDR1 MNHEY, CDR2 SVGAGI. The CDR3 loop spans 13 amino acids. CDR3 sequence (DNA): TGTGCCAGCAGTTACATGGGGTACAGTGAGCAGTTCTTC. Its translation: CASSYMGYSEQFF.

This clonotype was seen more than once but under ten times. This rearrangement joins TRBV12-3 or TRBV12-4 to TRBJ2-1; 9 nucleotides line up with TRBD2. V lost 4 bases, J lost 1 base, and 26 bases stayed unmatched. The CDR3 has 23 amino acids. Written as DNA, the CDR3 is TGTGCCAGCAGTTCCGGGACAGCTAGCGGGAATAGGCTCGTAGGTTCGTCCTACAATGAGCAGTTCTTC. Its protein product is CASSSGTASGNRLVGSSYNEQFF.

At least ten counts were recorded for this clonotype. This chain connects TRBV6-5 to TRBJ2-2, with TRBD2 as a possible D gene (5 bases). V was shortened by 2 bases and J by 1 base, with 11 bases between the two germline ends. The CDR3 has 16 amino acids. Germline lookup yields CDR1 MNHEY and CDR2 SVGAGI. For the CDR3, the DNA is TGTGCCAGCAGTTACGTGGCTAGCCGGAACACCGGGGAGCTGTTTTTT. Protein product: CASSYVASRNTGELFF.

About this clonotype itself: Possible read error: a much larger clone is one base away. The chain employs TRBV30 and TRBJ2-7, with D tentatively TRBD2 (5 bases). The ends were cut back, 4 bases at V and 0 bases at J, with 13 bases in the middle. Germline V lookup: CDR1 GTSNPN, CDR2 SVGIG (reference sequence). The CDR3 has 14 amino acids. CDR3 amino acids: CAWNEGSSSYEQYF. CDR3 nucleotides: TGTGCCTGGAACGAGGGCAGTAGCTCCTACGAGCAGTACTTC.

This clonotype has a handful of counts. The DNA of the CDR3 is TGCGCCAGCAGCTTCGGTCAGGGAAATATAGGGAGAGAGCAGTACTTC. Protein sequence: CASSFGQGNIGREQYF. This rearrangement joins TRBV5-1 to TRBJ2-7; D tentatively fits TRBD1 or TRBD2 (5 bases each). In germline, CDR1 is SGHRS, CDR2 YFSETQ. V lost 2 bases and J lost 7, with 22 bases in between. The CDR3 loop spans 16 amino acids.

This clonotype was observed a few times. The J gene is TRBJ1-1, the V gene TRBV13; no firm D call. Germline V gene sequence: CDR1 PRHDT, CDR2 FYEKMQ (reference sequence). The V end was cut by 1 base, the J end by 3 bases, with 9 bases between. The CDR3 has 14 residues. CDR3 sequence: CASSLVFSHTEAFF. In DNA, the CDR3 is TGTGCCAGCAGCTTAGTTTTCAGCCACACTGAAGCTTTCTTT.

At least ten counts were recorded for this clonotype. This chain links TRBV10-2 with TRBJ1-1, with a tentative D call TRBD1 (6 bases). Germline lookup yields CDR1 WSHSY and CDR2 SAAADI. This CDR3 region has 13 residues. Trimming left V 4 bases short and J 7 bases short, with 13 bases between. The CDR3 sequence: CASSGAGAVEAFF. CDR3 nucleotide sequence: TGCGCCAGCAGTGGAGCAGGGGCGGTTGAAGCTTTCTTT.

As to this clonotype: A read error may explain this, as a much larger clone is one base away. The rearrangement uses TRBV20-1 and TRBJ2-7; 12 bases match TRBD2. This CDR3 comprises 16 residues. Germline lookup yields CDR1 DFQATT and CDR2 SNEGSKA (reference sequence). V was pared by 0 bases and J by 1 base, with 4 bases of the junction left unmatched. CDR3 nucleotides: TGCAGTGCTAGAGACCGACTAGCGGGAGTATCCTACGAGCAGTACTTC. Its translation is CSARDRLAGVSYEQYF.

The chain has TRBV29-1 and TRBJ2-7, with TRBD1 matching over 11 bases. With 7 bases clipped from V and 6 bases from J, the junction kept 8 bases outside the gene matches. The CDR3 covers 13 residues. CDR1 is SQVTM and CDR2 is ANQGSEA in the germline V gene. The CDR3: CSAGTGGPPEQYF. The CDR3, as DNA: TGCAGCGCAGGGACAGGGGGTCCCCCCGAGCAGTACTTC.

This clonotype was picked up one time. The V call is TRBV6-2 or TRBV6-3, the J call TRBJ2-1; 13 positions match TRBD2. The CDR3 consists of 17 residues. The J segment lost 4 bases and the V segment lost 3 bases, leaving 6 bases of the junction unmatched. Germline V gene sequence: CDR1 MNHEY, CDR2 SVGEGT. Written as DNA, the CDR3 is TGTGCCAGCAGTTATTCGACACTAGCGGGAGGGTACAATGAGCAGTTCTTC. Its protein is CASSYSTLAGGYNEQFF.